Here is one T cell receptor beta chain with its context. Its antigen is as yet unknown. Blood draws occurred at baseline, cycle 4 day 1, and cycle 7 day 1. Clones were sequenced by immunoSEQ multiplex PCR, and TCRdb holds only the in-frame ones, with some missing. The sample records some 42,000 clones, 82% being singletons. This entry comes from a study of OX40 agonist ivuxolimab in advanced cancers. Study-level background: At roughly 80% male, the cohort had a mean age of about 60 years, ranging from roughly 20 to 80. Past anti-PD-1, anti-PD-L1 or anti-CTLA-4 therapy was accepted, and 40% had received some. Notes on the study in general: The antigens recognized by the expanded peripheral T cells, that is their antigen specificity, were not determined.

Germline V lookup: CDR1 SGHTA, CDR2 FQGNSA. The CDR3 spans 14 residues. Trimming took 4 bases from V and 8 from J; bases not matched to a gene: 6. This specimen was CD4+ or CD8+ T cells sorted from blood, taken in a trial of the OX40 agonist ivuxolimab. This receptor was obtained from an adult with an advanced solid tumor such as melanoma, head and neck, liver or kidney cancer. This chain links TRBV7-2 with TRBJ2-3, with 10 bases lining up with TRBD2. The CDR3 sequence is CASSSAGLASTQYF. In DNA form, the CDR3 reads TGTGCCAGCAGCTCGGCGGGACTAGCGTCTACGCAGTATTTT.